What follows describes a single T cell receptor beta chain. Here immunoSEQ multiplex PCR was the method, and the copy in TCRdb shows in-frame clones only, minus some. Of about 260,000 clones in the sample, 75% to 90% were seen once. These data come from a study of blood T cell repertoires in COVID-19. The CDR3 extends over 12 amino acids. Germline V gene data show CDR1 as SQVTM and CDR2 as ANQGSEA. The trim removed 8 bases at V and 6 bases at J, leaving 3 bases unmatched. What was sequenced was PBMCs or T cells enriched from blood (not recorded which). This receptor was taken from a woman younger than 30 who had recovered from COVID-19. The chain has TRBV29-1 and TRBJ2-3; 12 bases fit TRBD2. For the CDR3, the DNA is TGCAGCCACGGACTAGCGGGGGATACGCAGTATTTT. It encodes CSHGLAGDTQYF.